This TCR beta chain was recovered during a study of response to subunit inactivated influenza vaccine. Findings and limits, study-wide: Few new T cells, the authors suggested, are recruited by each seasonal influenza vaccination.

This clonotype has just a few counts. Its antigen is currently unknown. TCRdb called the RT-PCR reads again in MiXCR, with one record for every CDR3 protein. The table includes hundreds of thousands of distinct CDR3 sequences, roughly 11% detected once. The germline V gene has CDR1 SEHNR and CDR2 FQNEAQ (reference sequence). V lost 3 bases to trimming and J lost 3 bases, with 9 bases between them. The CDR3 totals 14 residues. This chain joins TRBV7-9 and TRBJ1-5; D ambiguous. This clonotype was obtained from a man aged 45-65 years who received an inactivated influenza vaccine. The specimen comprised PBMCs from blood, sampled about 40 days after vaccination. CDR3 nucleotide sequence: TGTGCCAGCAGCTTGCCGGGGAACAATCAGCCCCAGCATTTT. Its translation is CASSLPGNNQPQHF. Drawing the rest from reference TRBV7-9 and TRBJ1-5, the complete variable domain is DTGVSQNPRHKITKRGQNVTFRCDPISEHNRLYWYRQTLGQGPEFLTYFQNEAQLEKSRLLSDRFSAERPKGSFSTLEIQRTEQGDSAMYLCASSLPGNNQPQHFGDGTRLSIL.